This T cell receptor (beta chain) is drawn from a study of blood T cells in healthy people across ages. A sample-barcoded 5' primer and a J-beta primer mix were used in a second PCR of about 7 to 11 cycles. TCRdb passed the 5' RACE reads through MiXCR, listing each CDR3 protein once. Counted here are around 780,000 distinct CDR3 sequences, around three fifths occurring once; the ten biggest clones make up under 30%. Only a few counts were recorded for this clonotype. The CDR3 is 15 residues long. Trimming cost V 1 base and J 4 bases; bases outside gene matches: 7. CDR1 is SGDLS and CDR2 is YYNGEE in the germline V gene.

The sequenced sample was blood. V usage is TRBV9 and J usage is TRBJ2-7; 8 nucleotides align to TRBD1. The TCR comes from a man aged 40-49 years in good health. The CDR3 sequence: CASSVTPGQAYEQYF. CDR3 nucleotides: TGTGCCAGCAGCGTAACACCGGGACAGGCTTACGAGCAGTACTTC.